The 12 T cell receptor beta chains in this list originate from one sample, sequenced in a study of molecular identifiers for immune sequencing clone quantification. Each CDR3 protein is one row after TCRdb ran MiXCR on the PCR reads. The table includes about 640,000 distinct CDR3 sequences, 20% detected once. Source material: naive CD8+ T cells from blood, with Jurkat cell RNA spiked in. Subset given: FACS-sorted CD8+CD4-CCR7+CD45RA+ naive T cells. These receptors all come from a human donor in good health. Some libraries in this study had Jurkat cell RNA spiked in.

The chain joins TRBV19 to TRBJ2-5; 9 positions agree with TRBD1. The CDR3 contains 13 residues. CDR1 and CDR2 (germline): LNHDA, SQIVND (reference sequence). J gave up 4 bases and V 6 bases, and 3 bases lay outside the gene matches. The CDR3 bases are TGTGCCAGTAGACAGGGGGCAGGAGAGACCCAGTACTTC. As protein: CASRQGAGETQYF.

There are many counts of this clonotype. The rearrangement joins TRBV14 to TRBJ1-1; no clear D gene. The CDR3 consists of 15 residues. Germline V gene sequence: CDR1 SGHDN, CDR2 FVKESK. V lost 0 bases, J lost 1 base, and 9 bases lay in between. CDR3 sequence reads: CASSQEMNPNTEAFF. DNA of the CDR3: TGTGCCAGCAGCCAAGAAATGAACCCGAACACTGAAGCTTTCTTT.

This clonotype has a handful of counts. The V call is TRBV11-2, the J call TRBJ1-1; possible D gene TRBD1, 5 bases. Germline values: CDR1 SGHAT, CDR2 FQNNGV. This CDR3 spans 15 amino acids. Trimming pared 4 bases from V and 5 bases from J, leaving 17 bases between. The CDR3: CASSSPSGVVTEAFF. CDR3 DNA: TGTGCCAGCAGCTCCCCTTCGGGGGTCGTTACTGAAGCTTTCTTT. The full variable domain, its missing parts supplied by reference TRBV11-2 and TRBJ1-1, is EAGVAQSPRYKIIEKRQSVAFWCNPISGHATLYWYQQILGQGPKLLIQFQNNGVVDDSQLPKDRFSAERLKGVDSTLKIQPAKLEDSAVYLCASSSPSGVVTEAFFGQGTRLTVV.

This clonotype was recorded at least ten times. The rearrangement joins TRBV29-1 to TRBJ2-2, with D tentatively TRBD1 (7 bases). The CDR3 length is 15 residues. V was cut by 5 bases and J by 1 base, with 14 bases left in between. Germline CDR1 SQVTM, CDR2 ANQGSEA. The CDR3 DNA follows: TGCAGCGTTAAATGGCGGGACAGGAACACCGGGGAGCTGTTTTTT. It encodes CSVKWRDRNTGELFF.

This clonotype was observed a few times. One end of the junction is discordant with germline, which a read error may explain. The CDR3 loop reads CASSLEQGGFSEQSF. As DNA, the CDR3 is TGTGCCAGCAGCTTAGAACAGGGTGGTTTCAGTGAGCAGTCCTTC. The chain joins TRBV7-6 to TRBJ2-1; TRBD1 might be the D (6 bases). This CDR3 is 15 amino acids long. CDR1 and CDR2 (germline): SGHVS, FNYEAQ.

Concerning this clonotype: The CDR3 ends on some other residue instead of the conserved phenylalanine or tryptophan, so this is likely a read error. The chain links TRBV9 to TRBJ2-7; TRBD2 aligns across 13 bases. Germline V lookup: CDR1 SGDLS, CDR2 YYNGEE. The CDR3 is 15 residues long. The trim removed 0 bases at V and 4 bases at J, leaving 1 base unmatched. DNA of the CDR3: TGTGCCAGCAGCGTAGGGACTAGCGGGAGTTACGAGCAGTACCTC. Its protein product is CASSVGTSGSYEQYL.

In this sample, this clonotype turned up a few times. The J gene is TRBJ2-1, the V gene TRBV7-9; 8 positions match TRBD2. Germline V gene sequence: CDR1 SEHNR, CDR2 FQNEAQ (reference sequence). V lost 5 bases to trimming and J lost 4 bases; unmatched junction nucleotides: 4. This CDR3 has 14 amino acids. Written as DNA, the CDR3 is TGTGCCAGCAGCCGTAGCGGGAAATACAATGAGCAGTTCTTC. Translated: CASSRSGKYNEQFF.

The CDR3 protein is CASSQTGPLYEQYF. DNA for the CDR3: TGTGCCAGCAGTCAAACCGGGCCCCTCTACGAGCAGTACTTC. The V and J genes are TRBV11-2 and TRBJ2-7; D gene ambiguous. Germline CDR1 reads SGHAT; CDR2 reads FQNNGV. This CDR3 is 14 amino acids long. V lost 6 bases to trimming and J lost 3 bases, with 15 bases between them.

This clonotype has at least ten counts. The V call is TRBV4-3, the J call TRBJ2-7, with 9 nucleotides matching TRBD1. This CDR3 region has 13 residues. In germline, CDR1 is LGHNA, CDR2 YSLEER. Trimming took 5 bases from V and 6 from J; bases not matched to a gene: 5. CDR3 in amino acids: CASSYGTGTEQYF. CDR3 coding DNA: TGCGCCAGCAGCTACGGGACAGGGACCGAGCAGTACTTC.

In this sample, this clonotype turned up many times. This rearrangement joins TRBV29-1 to TRBJ2-7; D unclear. This CDR3 is 11 amino acids long. Germline assignment: CDR1 SQVTM and CDR2 ANQGSEA. Trimming removed 5 bases at V and 2 bases at J, with 7 bases between. The CDR3 DNA follows: TGCAGCGTTCGAGACACCTACGAGCAGTACTTC. Residues: CSVRDTYEQYF.

There are many counts of this clonotype. This chain uses TRBV28 with TRBJ2-7; tentative D call: TRBD1 (6 bases). CDR1 and CDR2 (germline): MDHEN, SYDVKM. CDR3 length: 14 residues. V dropped 5 bases and J dropped 2 bases, with 13 bases sitting between them. The CDR3 DNA reads TGTGCCAGCAGTCCCGTGACAGGAGCCTACGAGCAGTACTTC. Residues: CASSPVTGAYEQYF.

The chain has TRBV27 and TRBJ2-1, with a tentative D call TRBD1 (6 bases). This CDR3 has 16 residues. Trimming removed 1 base at V and 7 bases at J, with 17 bases between. The germline CDR1 and CDR2 sequences are MNHEY and SMNVEV (reference sequence). CDR3 in amino acids: CASSLLGAGAGNEQFF. The CDR3 DNA sequence: TGTGCCAGCAGTTTATTGGGGGCAGGGGCAGGGAATGAGCAGTTCTTC.